This T cell receptor (beta chain) was profiled in a study of blood T cells in healthy people across ages. Germline CDR1 is SGHRS and CDR2 is YFSETQ. The V and J ends lost 3 bases and 6 bases, in that order; junction bases with no gene match: 6. This CDR3 region has 15 residues. This clonotype was recorded many times. The antigen remains undetermined. General study points: Both higher diversity and more naive CD4+ cells marked long-lived donors when set against aged donors. TCR beta diversity was tightly associated with the proportion of naive T cells.

The use of a sample-barcoded 5' primer and a J-beta primer mix characterized a second PCR of 7 to 11 cycles. MiXCR was run by TCRdb on the 5' RACE reads, yielding one entry per CDR3 protein. The table records 550,000 to 750,000 distinct CDR3 sequences, around 21% of them present only once. The origin of this receptor is an older man in good health. The sample taken for sequencing was blood. The chain carries TRBV5-1 and TRBJ2-1; 10 bases match TRBD1. CDR3 sequence reads: CASSYGQGVVNEQFF. The CDR3 bases are TGCGCCAGCAGCTATGGACAGGGGGTTGTCAATGAGCAGTTCTTC.